This TCR beta chain was retrieved from a study of neoadjuvant anti-PD-1 for oral cavity cancer. The CDR3 runs to 15 residues. Germline V gene sequence: CDR1 SGHNT, CDR2 YYREEE (reference sequence). Between the trimmed V and J ends, which lost 4 bases and 2 bases, there was a span of 16 bases. The table lists this clone with a few counts. Time point reported: after neoadjuvant nivolumab, at surgical resection. Patients had newly diagnosed, untreated stage II-IVA oral cavity squamous cell carcinoma. Two replicates per tumor sample, mostly from approximately 5 ug of genomic DNA. The repertoire was sequenced with immunoSEQ multiplex PCR; TCRdb's copy has only in-frame clones and lacks some. The sample has roughly 25,000 clones; 25% to 35% are singletons.

This receptor was obtained from a person between 40 and 80 years old with oral cavity squamous cell carcinoma. This chain uses TRBV5-4 with TRBJ2-7; weak D call: TRBD1 (6 bases). The specimen was tumor tissue, collected after nivolumab (anti-PD-1) treatment. CDR3 loop: CASSQDTGLPYEQYF. CDR3 nucleotide sequence: TGTGCCAGCAGCCAAGATACAGGGTTACCCTACGAGCAGTACTTC.